Shown below are 30 T cell receptor beta chains from a single sample sequenced in a study of blood T cell repertoires in COVID-19. Repertoires were generated with immunoSEQ multiplex PCR, while TCRdb's copy carries only in-frame clones and drops some. The data hold under 200,000 clones, with about four fifths observed a single time. Material for sequencing was peripheral blood. These receptors were collected from a man in his 70s with active or convalescent COVID-19.

This clone was seen more than once but under ten times. The chain carries TRBV12-5 and TRBJ2-1; 15 positions match TRBD2. CDR3 length: 16 amino acids. CDR1 is LGHNT and CDR2 is FRNRAP in the germline V gene. Trimming cost V 9 bases and J 12 bases; bases outside gene matches: 15. CDR3 protein: CARGTFRGLAGGRQFF. DNA for the CDR3: TGTGCTAGGGGGACGTTTCGGGGACTAGCGGGAGGTAGGCAGTTCTTC.

This clone turned up a few times. The chain joins TRBV10-3 to TRBJ2-2; 9 bases map to TRBD1. There are 15 residues in the CDR3. V shed 5 bases and J 7 bases; nucleotides not matched to a gene: 8. Germline V lookup: CDR1 ENHRY, CDR2 SYGVKD. The CDR3 nucleotides read TGTGCCATCAGTTCCCGGGACAGGGCTAGCGGGGAGCTGTTTTTT. This codes for CAISSRDRASGELFF.

The genes are TRBV5-4 and TRBJ2-7, with a possible D match to TRBD1 (6 bases). This CDR3 has 14 amino acids. CDR1 and CDR2 (germline): SGHNT, YYREEE (reference sequence). V lost 2 bases and J lost 5, with 14 bases in between. The CDR3 DNA reads as TGTGCCAGCAGCTTTGATAGGGGGAACCACGAGCAGTACTTC. It encodes CASSFDRGNHEQYF.

The chain has TRBV14 and TRBJ2-2; no clear D. Trimming removed 3 bases from V and 4 bases from J, with 9 bases in between. Germline CDR1 is SGHDN and CDR2 is FVKESK. The CDR3 is 14 residues long. The CDR3 loop is CASSQRTRTGELFF. The CDR3 bases are TGTGCCAGCAGCCAGCGCACCCGCACCGGGGAGCTGTTTTTT. Combining the CDR3 with reference TRBV14 and TRBJ2-2 gives the whole variable domain EAGVTQFPSHSVIEKGQTVTLRCDPISGHDNLYWYRRVMGKEIKFLLHFVKESKQDESGMPNNRFLAERTGGTYSTLKVQPAELEDSGVYFCASSQRTRTGELFFGEGSRLTVL.

CDR3 DNA sequence: TGTGCCGCTAGCGGGCATTCCTACAATGAGCAGTTCTTC. This translates into CAASGHSYNEQFF. The chain employs TRBV6-6 and TRBJ2-1; 8 bases match TRBD2. V lost 11 bases and J lost 1; bases outside the gene matches: 4. Germline V CDR1 and CDR2: MNHNY, SVGAGI (reference sequence). This CDR3 spans 13 amino acids.

V and J are TRBV6-6 and TRBJ1-4; D is uncertain. V was clipped by 6 bases and J by 7 bases, with 15 bases between them. CDR1 and CDR2 (germline): MNHNY, SVGAGI (reference sequence). The CDR3 covers 14 residues. The CDR3 sequence: CASSPPGEGEKLFF. CDR3 bases: TGTGCCAGCAGCCCCCCCGGGGAAGGTGAAAAACTGTTTTTT.

The chain combines TRBV4-1 with TRBJ2-3, with TRBD1 identical over 9 bases. Germline assignment: CDR1 MGHRA and CDR2 YSYEKL. The V and J ends lost 3 bases and 4 bases, in that order; junction bases with no gene match: 8. The CDR3 runs 16 residues. The CDR3 is CASSQTGTGSPDTQYF. The CDR3 region has the DNA TGCGCCAGCAGCCAGACCGGGACAGGGAGTCCAGATACGCAGTATTTT.

This clone has only a few counts. The chain employs TRBV5-6 and TRBJ2-1; tentatively, D is TRBD1 (6 bases). Germline V CDR1 and CDR2: SGHDT, YYEEEE. The CDR3 runs to 11 residues. V lost 5 bases to trimming and J lost 15 bases, with 15 bases between them. In nucleotides, the CDR3 is TGTGCCAGCAGTTTAGGACAGACGGTGTTCTTC. Encoded protein: CASSLGQTVFF.

The chain recombines TRBV28 with TRBJ1-3; tentative D call: TRBD1 (6 bases). With 10 bases removed from V and 1 base from J, the gap between germline ends came to 14 bases. Germline V gene sequence: CDR1 MDHEN, CDR2 SYDVKM. This CDR3 region has 14 residues. The DNA for the CDR3 is TGTGCCATCACCAGAGGGGGATCTGGAAACACCATATATTTT. This encodes CAITRGGSGNTIYF.

The chain couples TRBV6-2 or TRBV6-3 to TRBJ1-2, with a possible D match to TRBD1 (6 bases). This CDR3 spans 17 amino acids. Germline V gives CDR1 MNHEY, CDR2 SVGEGT. V shed 0 bases and J shed 6 bases, with 20 bases lying between them. CDR3 loop: CASSYSGTGTRRDGYTF. CDR3 in DNA: TGTGCCAGCAGTTACTCGGGTACGGGGACACGGCGGGATGGCTACACCTTC.

The chain carries TRBV29-1 and TRBJ2-2; possible D gene TRBD2, 6 bases. Germline CDR1 is SQVTM and CDR2 is ANQGSEA. The CDR3 has 13 amino acids. Trimming stripped 7 bases from V and 1 base from J, with 10 bases between. CDR3 bases: TGCAGCGGGGGACTCTTGAACACCGGGGAGCTGTTTTTT. Its protein product is CSGGLLNTGELFF.

The V call is TRBV6-1, the J call TRBJ2-6, with TRBD1 matching 10 bases. With 4 bases clipped from V and 4 bases from J, the junction kept 4 bases outside the gene matches. Germline CDR1 and CDR2: MNHNS and SASEGT. The CDR3 consists of 16 residues. CDR3 bases: TGTGCCAGCAGTGGACAGGGGGCGGTAGGGGCCAACGTCCTGACTTTC. Protein sequence: CASSGQGAVGANVLTF.

This clone was observed a handful of times. A read error may produce the germline difference seen at one junction end. The chain links TRBV4-1 to TRBJ2-2; 7 bases are a match to TRBD2. Germline V gene sequence: CDR1 MGHRA, CDR2 YSYEKL. There are 17 residues in the CDR3. CDR3 sequence reads: CASSQATGGPKTGELFF. CDR3 DNA: TGCGCCAGCAGCCAAGCTACGGGGGGACCGAAAACCGGGGAGCTGTTTTTT.

V gene TRBV27 combines with J gene TRBJ1-5; D gene ambiguous. Germline V gene lookup returns CDR1 MNHEY and CDR2 SMNVEV (reference sequence). The V end lost 3 bases, the J end lost 5 bases, and 8 bases lay between the germline ends. The CDR3 length is 13 residues. CDR3 nucleotide sequence: TGTGCCAGCAGTTTGAACAGACATCAGCCCCAGCATTTT. Protein: CASSLNRHQPQHF.

V is TRBV9 and J is TRBJ1-3, with TRBD1 matching over 7 bases. V lost 4 bases to trimming and J lost 0 bases; unmatched junction nucleotides: 13. CDR1 is SGDLS, CDR2 YYNGEE, per germline. The CDR3 runs 18 residues. CDR3 sequence (DNA): TGTGCCAGCAGCAGATTGGACAGGTCCCCTGTCTCTGGAAACACCATATATTTT. Translating it yields CASSRLDRSPVSGNTIYF.

The V and J genes are TRBV3-1 (or the pseudogene TRBV3-2) and TRBJ1-1, with D hard to call. Germline V lookup: CDR1 LGHDT, CDR2 YNNKEL (reference sequence). This CDR3 contains 14 residues. Between the trimmed V and J ends, which lost 1 base and 0 bases, there was a span of 6 bases. The CDR3 region has the DNA TGTGCCAGCAGCCAAGGTTTAATGAACACTGAAGCTTTCTTT. Protein sequence: CASSQGLMNTEAFF.

The CDR3 DNA is TGCAGCGCCCGGACAGCGAGACAAGAGACCCAGTACTTC. Residues: CSARTARQETQYF. The rearrangement joins TRBV29-1 to TRBJ2-5; a weak D match, TRBD1 (6 bases). CDR1 is SQVTM and CDR2 is ANQGSEA in the germline V gene. The V and J ends lost 7 bases and 2 bases respectively, with 14 bases between them. The CDR3 runs to 13 residues.

This clone was picked up one time. This rearrangement joins TRBV28 to TRBJ2-1; the match to TRBD2 covers 10 bases. V dropped 5 bases and J dropped 7; count of bases not matched to a gene: 11. Germline V gene sequence: CDR1 MDHEN, CDR2 SYDVKM. The CDR3 consists of 16 residues. CDR3 coding DNA: TGTGCCAGCAGTCCCTCAGCGGGAGGGTTAGGAAATGAGCAGTTCTTC. It is translated as CASSPSAGGLGNEQFF.

V usage is TRBV9 and J usage is TRBJ1-5; tentative D call: TRBD1 (6 bases). Germline V CDR1 and CDR2: SGDLS, YYNGEE. V lost 3 bases to trimming and J lost 4 bases, with 14 bases between them. The CDR3 is made up of 15 amino acids. This CDR3 reads CASSAGTLGNQPQHF. CDR3 sequence (DNA): TGTGCCAGCAGCGCTGGGACACTAGGGAATCAGCCCCAGCATTTT.

The CDR3 here is CASSALGTSEKQYF. CDR3 bases: TGTGCCAGCAGTGCCCTCGGGACTAGCGAGAAGCAGTACTTC. The chain joins TRBV2 to TRBJ2-7; 10 bases are a match to TRBD2. Unmatched junction bases numbered 8, after V lost 4 bases and J lost 8 bases. Germline values: CDR1 SNHLY, CDR2 FYNNEI. The length of the CDR3 is 14 residues.

This clone has only a few counts. The chain employs TRBV6-5 and TRBJ1-5; 7 bases line up with TRBD1. This CDR3 spans 14 amino acids. V was pared by 5 bases and J by 5 bases, with 6 bases of the junction left unmatched. In germline, CDR1 is MNHEY, CDR2 SVGAGI. The CDR3 region is CASSTTGRYQPQHF. DNA of the CDR3: TGTGCCAGCAGTACGACAGGGAGGTATCAGCCCCAGCATTTT.

The V and J genes are TRBV12-5 and TRBJ1-1; D is possibly TRBD1 (5 bases). The CDR3 length is 16 residues. V lost 6 bases, J lost 1 base, and 18 bases lay in between. The V gene's germline CDR1 is LGHNT and CDR2 FRNRAP. The CDR3 is CASGATTKTGNTEAFF. In nucleotides, the CDR3 is TGTGCTAGTGGCGCAACCACGAAAACAGGGAACACTGAAGCTTTCTTT.

V gene TRBV20-1 combines with J gene TRBJ1-2, with D hard to call. Looked up from germline, CDR1 is DFQATT and CDR2 is SNEGSKA (reference sequence). The length of the CDR3 is 10 residues. The ends were cut back, 6 bases at V and 13 bases at J, with 15 bases in the middle. The CDR3 loop reads CSAPEGFATF. In nucleotides, the CDR3 is TGCAGTGCCCCGGAGGGATTCGCCACCTTC.

This sequence joins TRBV5-1 and TRBJ1-1; 7 positions match TRBD1. Germline loops: CDR1 SGHRS, CDR2 YFSETQ. V dropped 4 bases and J dropped 1; count of bases not matched to a gene: 4. CDR3 size: 14 residues. DNA for the CDR3: TGCGCCAGCAGCATCGGACAGGCGAACACTGAAGCTTTCTTT. This translates into CASSIGQANTEAFF.

The rearrangement uses TRBV18 and TRBJ1-2; no definite D call. This CDR3 region has 13 residues. V was clipped by 6 bases and J by 8 bases, with 16 bases between them. Germline loops: CDR1 KGHSH, CDR2 LQKENI. CDR3 in amino acids: CASSPGIEGGYTF. In DNA form, the CDR3 reads TGTGCCAGCTCGCCCGGGATCGAAGGGGGCTACACCTTC.

The V and J genes are TRBV27 and TRBJ2-2; 8 bases are shared with TRBD2. The V gene's germline CDR1 is MNHEY and CDR2 SMNVEV (reference sequence). The J segment lost 0 bases and the V segment lost 3 bases, leaving 6 bases of the junction unmatched. This CDR3 region has 17 residues. CDR3: CASSFLGRGANTGELFF. In DNA form, the CDR3 reads TGTGCCAGCAGTTTCCTCGGGCGGGGGGCGAACACCGGGGAGCTGTTTTTT.

This chain joins TRBV9 and TRBJ2-7; weak D call: TRBD2 (5 bases). The CDR3 extends over 15 amino acids. Germline-derived CDR1 and CDR2 are SGDLS and YYNGEE. Trimming took 0 bases from V and 3 from J, leaving 13 bases between them. CDR3 coding DNA: TGTGCCAGCAGCGTAGCTATTTCGGGAAACTACGAGCAGTACTTC. It specifies CASSVAISGNYEQYF.

This CDR3 is CASSSRQENTEAFF. The CDR3 bases are TGCGCCAGCAGCTCCCGACAGGAGAACACTGAAGCTTTCTTT. The chain carries TRBV5-1 and TRBJ1-1, with D tentatively TRBD1 (6 bases). Trimming cost V 3 bases and J 1 base, with 10 bases left between them. This CDR3 has 14 amino acids. The germline V gene has CDR1 SGHRS and CDR2 YFSETQ.

The CDR3 DNA reads TGCGCCAGCAGCATTTCGGGGCTAGCGCGAGGAGGTGAGCAGTTCTTC. Translation: CASSISGLARGGEQFF. The V gene is TRBV5-1, the J gene TRBJ2-1; D might be TRBD2 (6 bases). CDR1 is SGHRS, CDR2 YFSETQ, per germline. CDR3 length equals 16 residues. The ends were cut back, 4 bases at V and 9 bases at J, with 23 bases in the middle.

The chain has TRBV11-3 and TRBJ2-7; TRBD1 matches 9 bases. The CDR3 sequence is 14 residues long. From germline, CDR1 is SGHNT and CDR2 YENEEA. J was trimmed by 5 bases and V by 3 bases; bases with no gene match: 5. The CDR3 protein is CASSFRTGDDEQYF. The CDR3 region has the DNA TGTGCCAGCAGCTTCCGGACAGGGGACGACGAGCAGTACTTC.